These 24 T cell receptor beta chains originate from one sample sequenced in a study of blood T cell repertoires in COVID-19. Profiled with immunoSEQ multiplex PCR; TCRdb holds only in-frame clones, not every one. The sample gives approximately 150,000 clones, around 90% of which show up once; just under 0.95% is in the top ten. Input material: peripheral blood. These receptors were taken from a woman in her forties or fifties with acute or convalescent COVID-19.

The V gene is TRBV5-1, the J gene TRBJ1-2, with D possibly TRBD1 on 5 matching bases. This CDR3 is 15 amino acids long. Germline CDR1 SGHRS, CDR2 YFSETQ. V lost 4 bases and J 8 bases, leaving 21 bases between the germline ends. In DNA form, the CDR3 reads TGCGCCAGCAGCCAAAGTCAGGGTTTGGTTTTCGGCTACACCTTC. Translating it yields CASSQSQGLVFGYTF.

The chain is built from TRBV3-1 (or the pseudogene TRBV3-2) and TRBJ2-7; 16 bases align to TRBD2. After removal of 5 bases from V and 1 base from J, the junction contained 5 bases not matched to a gene. In germline, CDR1 is LGHDT, CDR2 YNNKEL (reference sequence). This CDR3 has 17 residues. CDR3 residues: CASSGTSGGAGSYEQYF. CDR3 nucleotide sequence: TGTGCCAGCAGCGGGACTAGCGGGGGGGCCGGATCCTACGAGCAGTACTTC.

The chain couples TRBV5-6 to TRBJ2-2; D might be TRBD1 (5 bases). Trimming took 4 bases from V and 0 from J, leaving 13 bases between them. The germline CDR1 and CDR2 sequences are SGHDT and YYEEEE. The CDR3 loop spans 16 amino acids. CDR3 residues: CASSPPARANTGELFF. The DNA of the CDR3 is TGTGCCAGCAGCCCGCCAGCCAGGGCGAACACCGGGGAGCTGTTTTTT. Supplemented by reference TRBV5-6 and TRBJ2-2, the full variable domain reads DAGVTQSPTHLIKTRGQQVTLRCSPKSGHDTVSWYQQALGQGPQFIFQYYEEEERQRGNFPDRFSGHQFPNYSSELNVNALLLGDSALYLCASSPPARANTGELFFGEGSRLTVL.

J is TRBJ2-7 and V is TRBV9; a possible D gene is TRBD1 (6 bases). The germline V gene encodes CDR1 SGDLS and CDR2 YYNGEE. Deletions cut 0 bases from V and 6 bases from J, with 16 bases between. The CDR3 runs 15 residues. The CDR3 nucleotides are TGTGCCAGCAGCGTAGGGCCTAGGGCAGGGGCCGAGCAGTACTTC. Translated, it gives CASSVGPRAGAEQYF.

This chain links TRBV2 with TRBJ2-2; 10 bases are shared with TRBD2. CDR3 size: 16 residues. The V and J ends lost 9 bases and 6 bases, in that order; junction bases with no gene match: 13. The germline V gene has CDR1 SNHLY and CDR2 FYNNEI. The CDR3 spells CARELSLAGASGELFF. CDR3 in DNA: TGTGCCAGGGAGCTATCCCTAGCGGGAGCCTCCGGGGAGCTGTTTTTT.

V gene TRBV15 combines with J gene TRBJ1-1; D ambiguous. The CDR3 is 13 residues long. Trimming took off 0 bases at V and 7 bases at J, with 9 bases between the two ends. Germline V gene lookup returns CDR1 LNHNV and CDR2 YYDKDF (reference sequence). Here the CDR3 reads CATSRENGIEAFF. The CDR3 bases are TGTGCCACCAGCAGAGAGAACGGGATTGAAGCTTTCTTT.

This rearrangement joins TRBV30 to TRBJ1-1, with D perhaps matching TRBD1 (6 bases). CDR3 size: 12 residues. Germline V gene data show CDR1 as GTSNPN and CDR2 as SVGIG (reference sequence). Trimming took 3 bases from V and 10 from J, leaving 15 bases between them. The CDR3 nucleotides read TGTGCCTGGAGCGACAGGACCCGGGGAGCTTTCTTT. This sequence encodes CAWSDRTRGAFF. Filled out from reference TRBV30 and TRBJ1-1, the complete variable domain reads SQTIHQWPATLVQPVGSPLSLECTVEGTSNPNLYWYRQAAGRGLQLLFYSVGIGQISSEVPQNLSASRPQDRQFILSSKKLLLSDSGFYLCAWSDRTRGAFFGQGTRLTVV.

The rearrangement joins TRBV5-1 to TRBJ2-2; TRBD1 is a possible D gene (5 bases). In germline, CDR1 is SGHRS, CDR2 YFSETQ. This CDR3 is 15 amino acids long. V was shortened by 0 bases and J by 4 bases, with 10 bases between the two germline ends. CDR3 in DNA: TGCGCCAGCAGCTTGGAAGCAGGGTCCACCGGGGAGCTGTTTTTT. This sequence encodes CASSLEAGSTGELFF.

The chain combines TRBV3-1 (or the pseudogene TRBV3-2) with TRBJ1-1; D perhaps matches TRBD1 (5 bases). The CDR3 consists of 11 residues. Trimming left V 8 bases short and J 10 bases short, with 14 bases between. Germline CDR1 LGHDT, CDR2 YNNKEL (reference sequence). In DNA, the CDR3 is TGTGCCAGCGGTGCAGGGTTTGGAGCTTTCTTT. This translates into CASGAGFGAFF.

This chain links TRBV7-8 with TRBJ2-2; D gene unclear. Germline V gives CDR1 SGHVS, CDR2 FQNEAQ. This CDR3 comprises 15 residues. Between the trimmed V and J ends, which lost 2 bases and 1 base, there was a span of 8 bases. The CDR3 protein is CASSLTEKNTGELFF. In DNA, the CDR3 is TGTGCCAGCAGCTTAACAGAAAAGAACACCGGGGAGCTGTTTTTT.

The chain joins TRBV9 to TRBJ2-1; 8 bases agree with TRBD2. Germline assignment: CDR1 SGDLS and CDR2 YYNGEE. The V and J ends lost 3 bases and 7 bases, in that order; junction bases with no gene match: 9. This CDR3 has 15 residues. In DNA, the CDR3 is TGTGCCAGCAGCGCCATAACCGGGAGGGTGAATGAGCAGTTCTTC. Amino acid sequence: CASSAITGRVNEQFF.

This rearrangement joins TRBV24-1 to TRBJ2-2, with TRBD1 as a possible D gene (6 bases). This CDR3 is 17 amino acids long. Trimming cost V 0 bases and J 7 bases, with 17 bases left between them. CDR1 and CDR2 (germline): KGHDR, SFDVKD. CDR3 coding DNA: TGTGCCACCAGTGATTTGCAAACTGGGGGCAGGGACGGGGAGCTGTTTTTT. Translated: CATSDLQTGGRDGELFF.

This chain connects TRBV6-5 to TRBJ1-1; 9 nucleotides agree with TRBD1. CDR3 length: 14 residues. CDR1 MNHEY and CDR2 SVGAGI come from the germline V gene. The J segment lost 3 bases and the V segment lost 5 bases, leaving 4 bases of the junction unmatched. CDR3 DNA sequence: TGTGCCAGCAGTCGACAGGGGGGTTACACTGAAGCTTTCTTT. Translating gives CASSRQGGYTEAFF.

The rearrangement joins TRBV2 to TRBJ1-1; D possibly corresponds to TRBD1 (5 bases). CDR1 is SNHLY, CDR2 FYNNEI, per germline. This CDR3 is 11 amino acids long. V was pared by 7 bases and J by 3 bases, with 6 bases between. This CDR3 is CASKGYTEAFF. The CDR3 DNA sequence: TGTGCCAGCAAGGGGTACACTGAAGCTTTCTTT.

The gene calls are TRBV6-1 and TRBJ1-5; 7 positions agree with TRBD1. Losses at the gene ends were 4 bases for V and 2 bases for J; bases not matched to a gene: 8. Germline V gene data show CDR1 as MNHNS and CDR2 as SASEGT. The CDR3 sequence is 16 residues long. The CDR3 DNA follows: TGTGCCAGCAGTGCCCAGCCTACAGGGGGCAATCAGCCCCAGCATTTT. Translated, it gives CASSAQPTGGNQPQHF.

The CDR3 is CATSDGTGGGETQYF. CDR3 coding DNA: TGTGCCACCAGTGACGGGACAGGGGGTGGAGAGACCCAGTACTTC. The V gene is TRBV24-1, the J gene TRBJ2-5; 11 bases map to TRBD1. J lost 4 bases, V lost 4 bases, and 4 bases had no gene match. The CDR3 length is 15 residues. CDR1 KGHDR and CDR2 SFDVKD come from the germline V gene.

This clone was observed a single time. The rearrangement joins TRBV10-2 to TRBJ2-7; the D is unclear. Trimming pared 2 bases from V and 4 bases from J, leaving 3 bases between. The CDR3 has 11 amino acids. Germline values: CDR1 WSHSY, CDR2 SAAADI. Here the CDR3 DNA reads TGCGCCAGCAGTGAGGAGTACGAGCAGTACTTC. Protein: CASSEEYEQYF.

The genes are TRBV7-9 and TRBJ1-4; the D gene is possibly TRBD1 (5 bases). Germline lookup yields CDR1 SEHNR and CDR2 FQNEAQ (reference sequence). Trimming shortened V by 1 base and J by 8 bases, and 11 bases separated the two germline ends. The CDR3 totals 14 residues. In DNA form, the CDR3 reads TGTGCCAGCAGCTTAGGTAGGGCAGGGGAAAAACTGTTTTTT. It yields the protein CASSLGRAGEKLFF.

The chain employs TRBV6-4 and TRBJ2-1, with D uncertain. Germline lookup yields CDR1 MRHNA and CDR2 SNTAGT. CDR3 length equals 14 residues. V lost 2 bases and J 4 bases, leaving 9 bases between the germline ends. The chain's CDR3 is CASSDGNTYNEQFF. DNA of the CDR3: TGTGCCAGCAGTGACGGTAACACGTACAATGAGCAGTTCTTC.

The chain uses TRBV28 and TRBJ2-2, with TRBD1 identical over 7 bases. Trimming cost V 8 bases and J 6 bases; bases outside gene matches: 9. The CDR3 spans 14 residues. Looked up from germline, CDR1 is MDHEN and CDR2 is SYDVKM. The CDR3 reads CASGQITGAGELFF. The CDR3 DNA is TGTGCCAGCGGCCAGATAACAGGGGCCGGGGAGCTGTTTTTT.

The gene calls are TRBV19 and TRBJ1-5, with D tentatively TRBD1 (5 bases). Germline V gives CDR1 LNHDA, CDR2 SQIVND (reference sequence). V lost 7 bases and J 7 bases, leaving 20 bases between the germline ends. The CDR3 has 15 residues. The CDR3 protein is CASNSFRERGQPQHF. CDR3 coding DNA: TGTGCCAGTAATTCCTTCCGGGAGAGGGGACAGCCCCAGCATTTT.

The chain joins TRBV23-1 to TRBJ1-3; 7 bases map to TRBD1. TRBV23-1 is an ORF, and what it does is uncertain. This CDR3 has 19 amino acids. Germline trimming cut 0 bases from V and 2 bases from J; bases unmatched to any gene: 13. Written as DNA, the CDR3 is TGCGCCAGCAGTCAATCGTGGGTAAAGGGGGCTAAGGCTGGAAACACCATATATTTT. Translation: CASSQSWVKGAKAGNTIYF.

The gene calls are TRBV29-1 and TRBJ1-2; a possible D gene is TRBD1 (6 bases). The CDR3 sequence is 15 residues long. Germline CDR1 reads SQVTM; CDR2 reads ANQGSEA. V was clipped by 6 bases and J by 8 bases, with 25 bases between them. The CDR3, as DNA: TGCAGCGTCGAACAGGGCCCATTACTTAGTTCGGGCTACACCTTC. It is translated as CSVEQGPLLSSGYTF. Looking up the rest from reference TRBV29-1 and TRBJ1-2 gives the full variable domain: SAVISQKPSRDICQRGTSLTIQCQVDSQVTMMFWYRQQPGQSLTLIATANQGSEATYESGFVIDKFPISRPNLTFSTLTVSNMSPEDSSIYLCSVEQGPLLSSGYTFGSGTRLTVV.

V gene TRBV30 combines with J gene TRBJ2-1; D may be TRBD1 (5 bases). Germline values: CDR1 GTSNPN, CDR2 SVGIG (reference sequence). CDR3 length equals 14 residues. V lost 1 base and J 5 bases, leaving 12 bases between the germline ends. The CDR3 DNA reads as TGTGCCTGGAGTGGGCAGGGTATTAACAATGAGCAGTTCTTC. It encodes CAWSGQGINNEQFF.